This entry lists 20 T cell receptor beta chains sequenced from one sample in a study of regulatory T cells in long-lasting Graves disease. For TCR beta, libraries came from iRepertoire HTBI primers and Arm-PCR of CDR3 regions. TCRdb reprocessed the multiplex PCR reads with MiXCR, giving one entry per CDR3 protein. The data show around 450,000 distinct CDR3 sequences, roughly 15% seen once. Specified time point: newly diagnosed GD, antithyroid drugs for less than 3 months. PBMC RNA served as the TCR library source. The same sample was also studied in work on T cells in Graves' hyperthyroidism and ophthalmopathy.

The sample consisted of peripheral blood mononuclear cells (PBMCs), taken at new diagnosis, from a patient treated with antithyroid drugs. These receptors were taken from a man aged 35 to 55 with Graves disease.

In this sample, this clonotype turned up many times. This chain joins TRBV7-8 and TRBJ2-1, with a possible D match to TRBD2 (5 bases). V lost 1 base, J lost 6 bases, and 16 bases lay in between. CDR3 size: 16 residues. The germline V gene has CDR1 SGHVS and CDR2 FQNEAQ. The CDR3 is CASSLVVGSSSNEQFF. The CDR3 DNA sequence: TGTGCCAGCAGCTTAGTAGTAGGGTCTAGCTCCAATGAGCAGTTCTTC.

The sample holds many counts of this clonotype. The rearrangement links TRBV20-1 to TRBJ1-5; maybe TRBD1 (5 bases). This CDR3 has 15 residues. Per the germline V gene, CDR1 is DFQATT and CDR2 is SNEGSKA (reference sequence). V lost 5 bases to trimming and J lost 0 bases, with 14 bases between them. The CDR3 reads CSAPSGVNSNQPQHF. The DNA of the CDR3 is TGCAGTGCTCCTTCGGGGGTGAATAGCAATCAGCCCCAGCATTTT.

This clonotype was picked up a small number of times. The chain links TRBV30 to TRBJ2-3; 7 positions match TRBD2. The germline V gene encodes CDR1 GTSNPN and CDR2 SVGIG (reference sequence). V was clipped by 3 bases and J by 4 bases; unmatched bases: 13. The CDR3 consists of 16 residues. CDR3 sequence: CAWSPPRAGVPDTQYF. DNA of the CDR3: TGTGCCTGGAGCCCCCCCCGGGCGGGAGTCCCAGATACGCAGTATTTT.

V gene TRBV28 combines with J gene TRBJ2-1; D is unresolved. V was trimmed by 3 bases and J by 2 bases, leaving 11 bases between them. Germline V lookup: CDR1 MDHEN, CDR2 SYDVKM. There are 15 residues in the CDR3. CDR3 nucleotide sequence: TGTGCCAGCAGTTTCGCCTCCCTTGCCTACAATGAGCAGTTCTTC. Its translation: CASSFASLAYNEQFF.

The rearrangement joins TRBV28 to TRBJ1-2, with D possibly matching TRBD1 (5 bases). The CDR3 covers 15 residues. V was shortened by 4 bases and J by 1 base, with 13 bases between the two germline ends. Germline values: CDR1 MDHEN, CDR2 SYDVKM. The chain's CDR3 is CASSSPDSFNYGYTF. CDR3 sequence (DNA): TGTGCCAGCAGTTCGCCTGACAGTTTTAACTATGGCTACACCTTC.

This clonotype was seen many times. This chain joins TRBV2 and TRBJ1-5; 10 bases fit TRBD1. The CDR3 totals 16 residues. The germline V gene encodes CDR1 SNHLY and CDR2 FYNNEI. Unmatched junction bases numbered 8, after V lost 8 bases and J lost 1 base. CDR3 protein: CASDRGLRSSNQPQHF. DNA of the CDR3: TGTGCCAGCGACAGGGGGCTCAGATCGAGCAATCAGCCCCAGCATTTT.

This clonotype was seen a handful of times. The CDR3 loop reads CASIRGGGTDTQYF. As DNA, the CDR3 is TGTGCTAGTATCCGCGGAGGGGGCACAGATACGCAGTATTTT. The chain couples TRBV12-5 to TRBJ2-3, with D possibly being TRBD2 (6 bases). V lost 8 bases and J lost 1, with 13 bases in between. This CDR3 has 14 amino acids. Germline CDR1 LGHNT, CDR2 FRNRAP.

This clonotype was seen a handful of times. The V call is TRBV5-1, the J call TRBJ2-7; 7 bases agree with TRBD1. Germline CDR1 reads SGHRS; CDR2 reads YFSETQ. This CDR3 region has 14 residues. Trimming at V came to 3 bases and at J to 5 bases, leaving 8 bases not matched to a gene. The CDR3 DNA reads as TGCGCCAGCAGCTACCAAGACAGGGAACACGAGCAGTACTTC. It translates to CASSYQDREHEQYF.

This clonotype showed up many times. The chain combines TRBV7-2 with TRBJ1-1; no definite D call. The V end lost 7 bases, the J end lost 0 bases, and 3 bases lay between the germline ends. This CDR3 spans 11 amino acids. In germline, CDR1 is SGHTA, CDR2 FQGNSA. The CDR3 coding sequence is TGTGCCAGCAAAATGAACACTGAAGCTTTCTTT. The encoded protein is CASKMNTEAFF.

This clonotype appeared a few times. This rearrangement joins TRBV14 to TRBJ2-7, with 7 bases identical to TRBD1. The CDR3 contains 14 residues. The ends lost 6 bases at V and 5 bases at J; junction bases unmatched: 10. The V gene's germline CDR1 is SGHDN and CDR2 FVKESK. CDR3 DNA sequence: TGTGCCAGCAGTGTATTGTCGACAGGGAACGAGCAGTACTTC. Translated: CASSVLSTGNEQYF.

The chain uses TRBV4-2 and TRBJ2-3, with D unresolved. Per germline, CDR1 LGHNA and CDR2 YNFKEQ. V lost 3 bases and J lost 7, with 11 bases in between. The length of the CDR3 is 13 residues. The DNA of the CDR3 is TGTGCCAGCAGCCACCTTACGGAAAATACGCAGTATTTT. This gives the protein CASSHLTENTQYF.

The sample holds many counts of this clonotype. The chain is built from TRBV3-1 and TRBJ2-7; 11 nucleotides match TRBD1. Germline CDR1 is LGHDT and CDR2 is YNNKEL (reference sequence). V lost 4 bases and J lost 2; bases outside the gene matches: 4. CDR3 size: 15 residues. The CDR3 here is CASSRGQGGPYEQYF. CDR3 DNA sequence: TGTGCCAGCAGCCGGGGACAGGGGGGACCCTACGAGCAGTACTTC.

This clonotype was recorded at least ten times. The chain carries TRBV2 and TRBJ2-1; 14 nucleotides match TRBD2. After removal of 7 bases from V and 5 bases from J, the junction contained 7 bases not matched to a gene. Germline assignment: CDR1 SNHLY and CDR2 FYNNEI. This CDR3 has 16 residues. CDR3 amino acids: CASKGLAGGLNNEQFF. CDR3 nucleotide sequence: TGTGCCAGCAAAGGACTAGCGGGAGGATTAAACAATGAGCAGTTCTTC.

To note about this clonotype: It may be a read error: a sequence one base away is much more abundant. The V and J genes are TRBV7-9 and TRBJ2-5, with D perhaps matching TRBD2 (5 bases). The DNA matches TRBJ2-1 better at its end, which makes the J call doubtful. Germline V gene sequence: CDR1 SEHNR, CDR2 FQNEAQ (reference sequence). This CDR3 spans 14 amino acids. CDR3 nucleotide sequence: TGTGCCAGCAGCTTGTTAGCGTCTAGCAATGAGCAGTTCTTC. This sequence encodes CASSLLASSNEQFF.

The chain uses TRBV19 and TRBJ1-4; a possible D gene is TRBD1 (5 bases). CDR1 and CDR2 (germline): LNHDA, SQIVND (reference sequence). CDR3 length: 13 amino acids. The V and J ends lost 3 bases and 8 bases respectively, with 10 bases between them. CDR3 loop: CASSIRVEEKLFF. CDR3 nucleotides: TGTGCCAGTAGTATCAGGGTGGAGGAAAAACTGTTTTTT.

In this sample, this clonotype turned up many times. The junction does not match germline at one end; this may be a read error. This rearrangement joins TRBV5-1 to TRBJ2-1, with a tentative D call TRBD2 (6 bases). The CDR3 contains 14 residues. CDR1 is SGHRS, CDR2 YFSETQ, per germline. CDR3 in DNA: TGTGCCAGCAGCCTGGGACGCGGGGACAATGAGCAGTTCTTC. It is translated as CASSLGRGDNEQFF.

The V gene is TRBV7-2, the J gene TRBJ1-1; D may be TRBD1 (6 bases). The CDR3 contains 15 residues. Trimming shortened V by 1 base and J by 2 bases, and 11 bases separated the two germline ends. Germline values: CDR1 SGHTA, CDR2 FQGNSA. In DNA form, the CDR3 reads TGTGCCAGCAGCTTAGTGGGCAGGGGTAACACTGAAGCTTTCTTT. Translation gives CASSLVGRGNTEAFF.

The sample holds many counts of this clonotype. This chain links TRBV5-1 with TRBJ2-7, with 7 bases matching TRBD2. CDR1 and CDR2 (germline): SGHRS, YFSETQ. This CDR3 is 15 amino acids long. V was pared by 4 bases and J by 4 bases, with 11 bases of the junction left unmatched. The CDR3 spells CASSLLGAGVYEQYF. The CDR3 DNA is TGCGCCAGCAGCCTGCTCGGGGCGGGAGTGTACGAGCAGTACTTC. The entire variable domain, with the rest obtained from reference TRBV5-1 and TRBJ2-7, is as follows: KAGVTQTPRYLIKTRGQQVTLSCSPISGHRSVSWYQQTPGQGLQFLFEYFSETQRNKGNFPGRFSGRQFSNSRSEMNVSTLELGDSALYLCASSLLGAGVYEQYFGPGTRLTVT.

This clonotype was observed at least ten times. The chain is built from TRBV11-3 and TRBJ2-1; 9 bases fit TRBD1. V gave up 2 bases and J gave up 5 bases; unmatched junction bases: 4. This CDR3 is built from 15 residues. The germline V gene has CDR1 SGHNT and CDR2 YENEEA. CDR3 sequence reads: CASSLTQGANNEQFF. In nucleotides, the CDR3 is TGTGCCAGCAGCTTAACACAGGGGGCCAACAATGAGCAGTTCTTC. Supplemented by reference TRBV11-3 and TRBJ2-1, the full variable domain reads EAGVVQSPRYKIIEKKQPVAFWCNPISGHNTLYWYLQNLGQGPELLIRYENEEAVDDSQLPKDRFSAERLKGVDSTLKIQPAELGDSAVYLCASSLTQGANNEQFFGPGTRLTVL.

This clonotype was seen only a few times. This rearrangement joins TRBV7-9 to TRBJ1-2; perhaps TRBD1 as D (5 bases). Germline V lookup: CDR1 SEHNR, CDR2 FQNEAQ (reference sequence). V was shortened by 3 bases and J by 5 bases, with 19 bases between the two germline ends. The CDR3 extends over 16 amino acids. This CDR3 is CASSFGRGVVRYGYTF. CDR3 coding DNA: TGTGCCAGCAGCTTCGGGCGGGGGGTCGTGAGATATGGCTACACCTTC.